One and the same sample provided the 6 T cell receptor beta chains below, sequenced in a study of T cell repertoires in aging, cancer and after chemotherapy. A mixed TRB-A/B primer pool amplified rearranged TRB by multiplex touch-down PCR. TCRdb re-called the multiplex PCR reads through MiXCR, storing one row per CDR3 protein. Here the sample spans 2,000 to 2,500 distinct CDR3 sequences, around 25% being singletons. TCR beta rearrangements were amplified from peripheral blood genomic DNA. Sequencing used blood. The receptors derive from a human donor in good health.

This rearrangement joins TRBV5-1 to TRBJ1-2; D is ambiguous. The V end was cut by 0 bases, the J end by 4 bases, with 13 bases between. CDR1 and CDR2 (germline): SGHRS, YFSETQ. The CDR3 contains 15 residues. The CDR3 spells CASSLEPVRGYGYTF. As DNA, the CDR3 is TGCGCCAGCAGCTTGGAGCCGGTTCGAGGCTATGGCTACACCTTC.

The chain employs TRBV7-2 and TRBJ1-1, with D tentatively TRBD1 (5 bases). Trimming shortened V by 4 bases and J by 1 base, and 10 bases separated the two germline ends. Looked up from germline, CDR1 is SGHTA and CDR2 is FQGNSA. The CDR3 is 14 residues long. This chain's CDR3 is CASSSQGGNTEAFF. The CDR3 DNA reads as TGTGCCAGCAGCTCCCAGGGCGGGAACACTGAAGCTTTCTTT.

The genes are TRBV2 and TRBJ1-6; D uncertain. Germline assignment: CDR1 SNHLY and CDR2 FYNNEI. The ends were cut back, 3 bases at V and 0 bases at J, with 3 bases in the middle. The CDR3 extends over 14 amino acids. CDR3 sequence: CASSESSYNSPLHF. In DNA form, the CDR3 reads TGTGCCAGCAGTGAGAGCTCCTATAATTCACCCCTCCACTTT.

The chain carries TRBV28 and TRBJ2-4, with TRBD1 as a possible D gene (6 bases). The CDR3 contains 13 residues. From germline, CDR1 is MDHEN and CDR2 SYDVKM. The ends were cut back, 4 bases at V and 6 bases at J, with 10 bases in the middle. The CDR3 is CASSSGDRNIQYF. The CDR3, as DNA: TGTGCCAGCAGTTCAGGGGATCGAAACATTCAGTACTTC.

This clonotype counts as medium-sized. The V gene is TRBV7-6, the J gene TRBJ2-6, with a possible D match to TRBD2 (5 bases). There are 16 residues in the CDR3. Trimming left V 5 bases short and J 2 bases short, with 13 bases between. Germline assignment: CDR1 SGHVS and CDR2 FNYEAQ. Here the CDR3 DNA reads TGTGCCAGCAGCCGGCCGGGGTTGGCTGGGGCCAACGTCCTGACTTTC. Translation: CASSRPGLAGANVLTF.

By share, this clonotype counts as medium-sized. The chain combines TRBV6-2 or TRBV6-3 with TRBJ1-3; D is uncertain. Germline CDR1 MNHEY, CDR2 SVGEGT. The CDR3 sequence is 14 residues long. Trimming cost V 7 bases and J 5 bases, with 15 bases left between them. The CDR3 nucleotides are TGTGCCAGCAATTTCCGGGCAGCAAGAAACACCATATATTTT. Translation gives CASNFRAARNTIYF.